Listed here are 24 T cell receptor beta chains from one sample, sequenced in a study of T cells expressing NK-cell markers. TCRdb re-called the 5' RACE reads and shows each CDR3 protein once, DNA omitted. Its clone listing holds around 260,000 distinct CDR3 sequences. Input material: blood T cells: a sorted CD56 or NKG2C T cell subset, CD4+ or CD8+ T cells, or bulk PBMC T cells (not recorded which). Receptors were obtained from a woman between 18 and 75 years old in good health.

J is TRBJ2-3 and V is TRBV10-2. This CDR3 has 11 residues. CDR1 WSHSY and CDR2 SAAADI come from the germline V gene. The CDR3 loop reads CASLATDTQYF.

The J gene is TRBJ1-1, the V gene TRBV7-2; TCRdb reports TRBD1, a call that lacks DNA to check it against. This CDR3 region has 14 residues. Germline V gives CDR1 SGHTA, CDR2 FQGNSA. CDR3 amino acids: CASTLGQVNTEAFF. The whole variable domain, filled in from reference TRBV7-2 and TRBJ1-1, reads GAGVSQSPSNKVTEKGKDVELRCDPISGHTALYWYRQSLGQGLEFLIYFQGNSAPDKSGLPSDRFSAERTGGSVSTLTIQRTQQEDSAVYLCASTLGQVNTEAFFGQGTRLTVV.

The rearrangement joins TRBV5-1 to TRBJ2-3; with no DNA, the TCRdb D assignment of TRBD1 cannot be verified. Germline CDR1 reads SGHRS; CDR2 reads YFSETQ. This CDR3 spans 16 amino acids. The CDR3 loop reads CASSSATGPGTDTQYF.

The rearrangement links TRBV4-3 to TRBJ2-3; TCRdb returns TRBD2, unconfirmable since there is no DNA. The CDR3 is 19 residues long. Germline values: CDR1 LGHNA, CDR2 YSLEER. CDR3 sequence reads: CASSQDSAGGSSSTDTQYF.

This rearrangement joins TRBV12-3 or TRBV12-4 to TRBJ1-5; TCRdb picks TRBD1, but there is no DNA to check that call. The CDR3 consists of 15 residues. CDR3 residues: CASSFRGGLNQPQHF.

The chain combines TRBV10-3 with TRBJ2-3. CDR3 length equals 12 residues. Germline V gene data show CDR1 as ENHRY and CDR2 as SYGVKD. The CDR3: CAISARSDTQYF.

The CDR3 loop is CAISELAGRGQETQYF. The chain recombines TRBV10-3 with TRBJ2-5; TCRdb outputs TRBD2, but without DNA this stays unchecked. Germline CDR1 is ENHRY and CDR2 is SYGVKD. CDR3 length: 16 residues.

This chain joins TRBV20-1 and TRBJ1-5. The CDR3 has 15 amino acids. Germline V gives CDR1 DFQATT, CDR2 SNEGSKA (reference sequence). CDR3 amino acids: CSARECQKRSEPQHF.

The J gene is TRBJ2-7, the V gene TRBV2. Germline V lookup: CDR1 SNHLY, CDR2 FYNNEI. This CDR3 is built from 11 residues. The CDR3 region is CASSKRNEQYF.

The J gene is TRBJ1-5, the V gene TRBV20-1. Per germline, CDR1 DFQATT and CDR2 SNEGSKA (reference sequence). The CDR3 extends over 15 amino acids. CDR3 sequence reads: CSARDSAQQNQPQHF.

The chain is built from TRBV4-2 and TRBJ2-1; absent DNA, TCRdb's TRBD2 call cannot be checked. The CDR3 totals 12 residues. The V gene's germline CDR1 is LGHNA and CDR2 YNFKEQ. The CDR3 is CASSQGLAGQFF.

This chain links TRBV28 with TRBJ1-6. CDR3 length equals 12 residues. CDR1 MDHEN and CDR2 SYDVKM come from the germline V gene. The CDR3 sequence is CASSPSYSPLHF.

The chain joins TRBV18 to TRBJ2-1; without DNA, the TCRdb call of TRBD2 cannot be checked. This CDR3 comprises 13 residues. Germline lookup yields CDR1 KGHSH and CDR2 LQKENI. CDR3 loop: CASSRGLADEQFF.

The CDR3 loop reads CASSIGLGETQYF. The chain combines TRBV18 with TRBJ2-5. Germline CDR1 is KGHSH and CDR2 is LQKENI. This CDR3 is built from 13 residues.

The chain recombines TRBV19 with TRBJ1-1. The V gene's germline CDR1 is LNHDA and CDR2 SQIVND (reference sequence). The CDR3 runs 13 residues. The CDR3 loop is CASNVGMNTEAFF.

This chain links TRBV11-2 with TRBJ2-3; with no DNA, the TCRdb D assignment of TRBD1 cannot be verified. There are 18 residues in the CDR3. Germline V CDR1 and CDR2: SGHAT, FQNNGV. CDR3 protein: CASSFRRGSSPSTDTQYF.

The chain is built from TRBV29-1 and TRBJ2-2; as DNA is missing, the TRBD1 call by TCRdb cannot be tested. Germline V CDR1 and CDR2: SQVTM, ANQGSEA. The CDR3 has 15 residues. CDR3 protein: CSVEDWAGITGELFF.

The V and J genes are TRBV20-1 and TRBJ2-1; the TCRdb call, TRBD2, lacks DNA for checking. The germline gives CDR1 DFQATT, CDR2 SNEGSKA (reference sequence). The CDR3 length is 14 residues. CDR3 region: CSAGTSPKLGEQFF.

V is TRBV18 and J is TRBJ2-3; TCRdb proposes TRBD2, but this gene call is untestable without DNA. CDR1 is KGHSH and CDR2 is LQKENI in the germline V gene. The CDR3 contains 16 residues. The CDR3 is CASSPTSGVYTDTQYF.

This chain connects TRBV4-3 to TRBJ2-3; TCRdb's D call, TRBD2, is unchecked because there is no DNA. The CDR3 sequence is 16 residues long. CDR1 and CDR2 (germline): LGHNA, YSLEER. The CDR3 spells CASSQKTSGRPDTQYF.

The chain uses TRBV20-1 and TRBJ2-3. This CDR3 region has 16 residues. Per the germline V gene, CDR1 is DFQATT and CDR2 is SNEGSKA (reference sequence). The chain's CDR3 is CSARDASVSTTDTQYF.

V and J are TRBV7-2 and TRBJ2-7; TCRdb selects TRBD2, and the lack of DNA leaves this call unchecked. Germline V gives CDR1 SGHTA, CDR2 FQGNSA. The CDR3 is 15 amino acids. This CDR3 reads CASSLGASGSYEQYF.

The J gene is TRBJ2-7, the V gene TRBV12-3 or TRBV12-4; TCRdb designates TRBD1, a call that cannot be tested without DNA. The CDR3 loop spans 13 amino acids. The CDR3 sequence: CASKAGQGKEQYF.

The CDR3: CATSRDKEGLAGAPTDTQYF. The chain joins TRBV15 to TRBJ2-3; TCRdb designates TRBD2, a call that cannot be tested without DNA. The CDR3 consists of 20 residues. Germline lookup yields CDR1 LNHNV and CDR2 YYDKDF (reference sequence).